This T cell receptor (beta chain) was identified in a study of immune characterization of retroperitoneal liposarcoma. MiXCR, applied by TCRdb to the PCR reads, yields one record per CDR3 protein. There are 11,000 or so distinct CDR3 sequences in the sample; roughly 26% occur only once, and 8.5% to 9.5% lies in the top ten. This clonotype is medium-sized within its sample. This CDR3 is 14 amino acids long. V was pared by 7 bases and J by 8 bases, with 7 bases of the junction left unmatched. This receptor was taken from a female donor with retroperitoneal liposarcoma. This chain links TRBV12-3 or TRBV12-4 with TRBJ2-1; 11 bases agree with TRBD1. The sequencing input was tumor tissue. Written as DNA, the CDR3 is TGTGCCAGCATCCGGACAGGGGGCTTTGATGAGCAGTTCTTC. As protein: CASIRTGGFDEQFF.